These 14 T cell receptor beta chains were sequenced from one sample in a study of OX40 agonist ivuxolimab in advanced cancers. The table came from immunoSEQ multiplex PCR; TCRdb's copy has only in-frame clones and leaves some out. The sample consists of around 66,000 clones, 80% to 90% of them appearing once. Sequencing used CD4+ or CD8+ T cells sorted from blood, obtained in a trial of the OX40 agonist ivuxolimab. The source is an adult with an advanced solid tumor such as melanoma, head and neck, liver or kidney cancer.

The chain recombines TRBV5-4 with TRBJ2-7; 7 bases fit TRBD2. The germline gives CDR1 SGHNT, CDR2 YYREEE (reference sequence). Trimming removed 0 bases from V and 5 bases from J; junction bases left unmatched: 8. This CDR3 is built from 15 residues. The CDR3 coding sequence is TGTGCCAGCAGCTTGGAAGCGGGGATTCCCCACGAGCAGTACTTC. The encoded protein is CASSLEAGIPHEQYF.

The chain links TRBV11-2 to TRBJ2-7; D unclear. V dropped 4 bases and J dropped 3 bases, with 10 bases sitting between them. The CDR3 is made up of 13 amino acids. Germline V gene lookup returns CDR1 SGHAT and CDR2 FQNNGV. CDR3 sequence reads: CASSSAGNYEQYF. The CDR3 DNA reads TGTGCCAGCAGCTCCGCTGGGAACTACGAGCAGTACTTC.

This chain uses TRBV2 with TRBJ2-7; D is unclear. Trimming stripped 0 bases from V and 3 bases from J, with 6 bases between. Germline V gives CDR1 SNHLY, CDR2 FYNNEI. There are 13 residues in the CDR3. The CDR3 is CASSEAPLYEQYF. Here the CDR3 DNA reads TGTGCCAGCAGTGAAGCGCCCCTCTACGAGCAGTACTTC.

This chain connects TRBV27 to TRBJ2-7, with D unclear. The CDR3 runs to 13 residues. Germline loops: CDR1 MNHEY, CDR2 SMNVEV (reference sequence). V lost 5 bases, J lost 3 bases, and 11 bases lay in between. This CDR3 reads CASSPVEYYEQYF. The CDR3 DNA follows: TGTGCCAGCAGTCCGGTCGAGTACTACGAGCAGTACTTC.

The V gene is TRBV6-6, the J gene TRBJ1-3; D not resolved. The CDR3 totals 14 residues. In germline, CDR1 is MNHNY, CDR2 SVGAGI (reference sequence). Trimming pared 4 bases from V and 4 bases from J, leaving 11 bases between. The CDR3 DNA sequence: TGTGCCAGCAGTTGGCCGGGTGCGGGAAACACCATATATTTT. Translation gives CASSWPGAGNTIYF.

The CDR3 DNA reads as TGTGCCAGCAGCTCTTGGACAGGAGGGCAAGAGACCCAGTACTTC. This translates into CASSSWTGGQETQYF. This rearrangement joins TRBV7-6 to TRBJ2-5, with a tentative D call TRBD1 (7 bases). Trimming left V 4 bases short and J 2 bases short, with 14 bases between. Germline V gene lookup returns CDR1 SGHVS and CDR2 FNYEAQ. This CDR3 contains 15 residues.

The rearrangement uses TRBV2 and TRBJ2-1; D tentatively fits TRBD1 or TRBD2 (5 bases each). CDR3 length: 15 amino acids. V was cut by 3 bases and J by 0 bases, with 9 bases left in between. Per the germline V gene, CDR1 is SNHLY and CDR2 is FYNNEI. The DNA of the CDR3 is TGTGCCAGCAGTGACCGGGGCGCCTCCTACAATGAGCAGTTCTTC. It is translated as CASSDRGASYNEQFF.

The chain carries TRBV9 and TRBJ2-3; 8 nucleotides line up with TRBD1. V shed 4 bases, J shed 0 bases, and the junction held 4 bases outside the gene matches. The CDR3 has 15 residues. From germline, CDR1 is SGDLS and CDR2 YYNGEE. CDR3 amino acids: CASSPRDRSTDTQYF. The CDR3 nucleotides are TGTGCCAGCAGCCCACGGGACAGGAGCACAGATACGCAGTATTTT.

V usage is TRBV7-3 and J usage is TRBJ2-1; no clear D. Between the trimmed V and J ends, which lost 1 base and 5 bases, there was a span of 3 bases. CDR1 SGHTA and CDR2 FQGTGA come from the germline V gene. CDR3 size: 12 residues. CDR3 bases: TGTGCCAGCAGCTTAAGCGACAATGAGCAGTTCTTC. Protein: CASSLSDNEQFF. Full variable domain (missing parts from reference TRBV7-3 and TRBJ2-1): GAGVSQTPSNKVTEKGKYVELRCDPISGHTALYWYRQSLGQGPEFLIYFQGTGAADDSGLPNDRFFAVRPEGSVSTLKIQRTERGDSAVYLCASSLSDNEQFFGPGTRLTVL.

The V and J genes are TRBV6-4 and TRBJ2-7; a possible D gene is TRBD1 (5 bases). The CDR3 contains 12 residues. The V gene lost 10 bases and the J gene lost 3 bases, with 13 bases spanning the gap. Germline CDR1 and CDR2: MRHNA and SNTAGT. CDR3 sequence: CATRQLNYEQYF. The CDR3 DNA follows: TGTGCCACCAGACAGCTAAACTACGAGCAGTACTTC.

V usage is TRBV5-1 and J usage is TRBJ2-7; D gene ambiguous. CDR1 is SGHRS and CDR2 is YFSETQ in the germline V gene. Trimming cost V 3 bases and J 0 bases, with 4 bases left between them. CDR3 length: 12 residues. The CDR3 nucleotides are TGCGCCAGCAGCTGGAGCTCCTACGAGCAGTACTTC. This gives the protein CASSWSSYEQYF.

The rearrangement joins TRBV28 to TRBJ2-3; D assignment may be TRBD1 or TRBD2 (5 bases each). The CDR3 has 18 residues. The germline V and J ends were trimmed by 5 bases and 3 bases, with 24 bases remaining between them. CDR1 and CDR2 from the germline V gene are MDHEN and SYDVKM. In nucleotides, the CDR3 is TGTGCCAGCAGTCTCACACGGGGTCAGGGTATCGAAACAGATACGCAGTATTTT. Its protein is CASSLTRGQGIETDTQYF.

The chain carries TRBV29-1 and TRBJ1-2; D is perhaps TRBD1 (6 bases). Trimming removed 4 bases at V and 4 bases at J, with 16 bases between. The CDR3 covers 14 residues. The V gene's germline CDR1 is SQVTM and CDR2 ANQGSEA. In DNA form, the CDR3 reads TGCAGCGTTGGGCAGGAGGGGGGGATCTATGGCTACACCTTC. This codes for CSVGQEGGIYGYTF.

V gene TRBV5-4 combines with J gene TRBJ2-1; D may be TRBD2 (5 bases). The CDR3 is 14 residues long. CDR1 SGHNT and CDR2 YYREEE come from the germline V gene (reference sequence). The V end was cut by 1 base, the J end by 9 bases, with 14 bases between. The CDR3 loop reads CASSLSVGNGEQFF. The CDR3 coding sequence is TGTGCCAGCAGCTTGTCGGTCGGGAACGGTGAGCAGTTCTTC.